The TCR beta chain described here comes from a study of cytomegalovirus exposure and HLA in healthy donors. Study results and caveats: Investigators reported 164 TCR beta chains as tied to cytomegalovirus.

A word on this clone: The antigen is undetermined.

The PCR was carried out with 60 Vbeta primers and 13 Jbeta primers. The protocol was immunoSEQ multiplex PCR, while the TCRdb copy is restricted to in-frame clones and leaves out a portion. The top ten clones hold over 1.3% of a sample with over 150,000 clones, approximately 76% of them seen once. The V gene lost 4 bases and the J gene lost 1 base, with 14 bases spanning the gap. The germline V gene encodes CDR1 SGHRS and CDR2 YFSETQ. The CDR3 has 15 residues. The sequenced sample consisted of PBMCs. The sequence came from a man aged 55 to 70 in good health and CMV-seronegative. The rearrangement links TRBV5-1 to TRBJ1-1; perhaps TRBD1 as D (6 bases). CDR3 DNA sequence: TGCGCCAGCAGCCCACAGGGAGGGGGGAACACTGAAGCTTTCTTT. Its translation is CASSPQGGGNTEAFF.